Listed here are 10 T cell receptor beta chains from one sample, sequenced in a study of blood T cell repertoires in COVID-19. Libraries were prepared by immunoSEQ multiplex PCR; TCRdb keeps only in-frame clonotypes and omits some of them. The table includes around 230,000 clones, roughly 88% detected once. The source material was PBMCs or T cells enriched from blood (not recorded which). The receptor source for this set is a woman aged 35 to 49 with acute COVID-19.

The genes are TRBV28 and TRBJ1-6, with 7 positions matching TRBD1. This CDR3 comprises 14 residues. Unmatched junction bases numbered 12, after V lost 10 bases and J lost 9 bases. The germline V gene has CDR1 MDHEN and CDR2 SYDVKM. The CDR3 DNA sequence: TGTGCCACGACCGAGACAGGGAAGGCTTCACCCCTCCACTTT. The encoded protein is CATTETGKASPLHF.

This rearrangement joins TRBV5-5 to TRBJ2-3; 9 positions agree with TRBD1. With 5 bases clipped from V and 1 base from J, the junction kept 14 bases outside the gene matches. Germline V gives CDR1 SGHKS, CDR2 YYEKEE (reference sequence). The CDR3 has 18 amino acids. The CDR3 bases are TGTGCCAGCAGTACGACAGGGGGAGTTGGATTGGGCACAGATACGCAGTATTTT. Translated, it gives CASSTTGGVGLGTDTQYF.

About this clone itself: The junction does not match germline at one end; this may be a read error. This chain links TRBV2 with TRBJ1-2; TRBD1 might be the D (5 bases). Germline V gene sequence: CDR1 SNHLY, CDR2 FYNNEI. The CDR3 totals 11 residues. CDR3 sequence: CASSEGGAVPF. The CDR3 DNA reads as TGTGCCAGCAGTGAGGGGGGAGCGGTACCCTTC.

The V and J genes are TRBV2 and TRBJ1-3; no firm D call. The CDR3 covers 15 residues. CDR1 SNHLY and CDR2 FYNNEI come from the germline V gene. Between the trimmed V and J ends, which lost 2 bases and 4 bases, there was a span of 12 bases. CDR3: CASSEKSLLGNTIYF. The CDR3 DNA follows: TGTGCCAGCAGTGAAAAGAGTCTCCTCGGAAACACCATATATTTT.

The chain combines TRBV27 with TRBJ2-5, with D possibly matching TRBD1 (6 bases). CDR3 length: 9 amino acids. Germline values: CDR1 MNHEY, CDR2 SMNVEV (reference sequence). CDR3 in amino acids: CDREETQYF. In DNA, the CDR3 is TGTGACAGGGAGGAGACCCAGTACTTC.

This chain joins TRBV6-5 and TRBJ2-3; 10 bases map to TRBD1. Germline V gene sequence: CDR1 MNHEY, CDR2 SVGAGI. V trimming: 6 bases; J trimming: 3 bases; junction bases outside the gene matches: 6. CDR3 length: 15 amino acids. CDR3 sequence: CASRTGTGETDTQYF. The CDR3 nucleotides read TGTGCCAGCAGAACCGGGACAGGGGAAACAGATACGCAGTATTTT.

The CDR3 DNA follows: TGCAGCGTTTCACGAGCCCTCAACAGGGGCACAGATACGCAGTATTTT. Translated, it gives CSVSRALNRGTDTQYF. V gene TRBV29-1 combines with J gene TRBJ2-3; possibly TRBD1 for D (6 bases). V was cut by 5 bases and J by 1 base, with 19 bases left in between. The V gene's germline CDR1 is SQVTM and CDR2 ANQGSEA. This CDR3 has 16 amino acids.

The chain is built from TRBV27 and TRBJ1-6, with D possibly matching TRBD1 (5 bases). CDR1 MNHEY and CDR2 SMNVEV come from the germline V gene (reference sequence). V lost 6 bases to trimming and J lost 7 bases, with 22 bases between them. The CDR3 is made up of 17 amino acids. The CDR3 DNA sequence: TGTGCCAGCAGGCCGGAATTGGGGCCCTTTCGGAATTCACCCCTCCACTTT. It translates to CASRPELGPFRNSPLHF.

The chain has TRBV7-6 and TRBJ2-7, with 8 nucleotides matching TRBD2. Per germline, CDR1 SGHVS and CDR2 FNYEAQ. After removal of 5 bases from V and 4 bases from J, the junction contained 13 bases not matched to a gene. The CDR3 has 16 amino acids. The CDR3, as DNA: TGTGCCAGCAGCCCTCCGAGGCGGGAGGCCCAGTACGAGCAGTACGTC. It specifies CASSPPRREAQYEQYV.

The CDR3 DNA is TGTGCCAGCAGTGTTATAGCGGGAGAAGACAATGAGCAGTTCTTC. Protein product: CASSVIAGEDNEQFF. The chain uses TRBV25-1 and TRBJ2-1, with 9 positions matching TRBD2. Unmatched junction bases numbered 6, after V lost 4 bases and J lost 5 bases. The V gene's germline CDR1 is MGHDK and CDR2 SYGVNS. This CDR3 comprises 15 residues. The variable domain in full, completed from reference TRBV25-1 and TRBJ2-1, reads EADIYQTPRYLVIGTGKKITLECSQTMGHDKMYWYQQDPGMELHLIHYSYGVNSTEKGDLSSESTVSRIRTEHFPLTLESARPSHTSQYLCASSVIAGEDNEQFFGPGTRLTVL.